The T cell receptor (beta chain) under discussion was sequenced for a study of T cells in Graves' hyperthyroidism and ophthalmopathy. Amplified TCR beta CDR3 regions came from RNA transcripts. A set of HTBI primers served as the primers for a first-round RT-PCR of the TCR CDR3. Using its own MiXCR run on the multiplex PCR reads, TCRdb lists one record per CDR3 protein. The sample carries around 290,000 distinct CDR3 sequences, about an eighth recorded once. Reasons for excluding patients were uncontrolled infection, other autoimmune disease, pregnancy or lactation. There are a few counts of this clonotype. Trimming took 1 base from V and 7 from J, leaving 17 bases between them. Germline V gives CDR1 MGHDK, CDR2 SYGVNS. The CDR3 spans 15 residues.

The receptor comes from a woman aged 35 to 49 with Graves' hyperthyroidism. This rearrangement joins TRBV25-1 to TRBJ2-7; the D gene is possibly TRBD2 (6 bases). Sequencing used blood. CDR3: CASSEWRAGNEEQYF. In nucleotides, the CDR3 is TGTGCCAGCAGTGAATGGAGGGCAGGGAATGAAGAGCAGTACTTC.